This TCR beta chain was retrieved from a study of T cell responses to AZD1222 COVID-19 vaccine. Study context: Combined were second doses at about 4 or about 12 weeks.

The study's findings and limits: Samples come after the peak T cell response, not at day 14. The breadth and depth of Spike-specific TCRs increased once two AZD1222 doses had been given. Across spike, vaccine-associated CD4 TCRs were found, dominant at 160-218 and 743-854.

A remark on this clone: Its specificity is unknown.

The V end lost 3 bases, the J end lost 5 bases, and 11 bases lay between the germline ends. Germline CDR1 SGHRS, CDR2 YFSETQ. The CDR3 length is 13 residues. Data came from immunoSEQ multiplex PCR; TCRdb stores just in-frame clones and leaves some out. The sample yields 150,000 or so clones, 92% seen once. This sequence was found in an adult in good health. The source was peripheral blood, collected on day 0 of AZD1222 vaccination. The V gene is TRBV5-1, the J gene TRBJ1-1, with D unclear. The CDR3 is CASSSPAGTEAFF. The CDR3 coding sequence is TGCGCCAGCAGCTCCCCCGCGGGGACTGAAGCTTTCTTT.